Following are 8 T cell receptor beta chains from one sample sequenced in a study of T cells in Graves' hyperthyroidism and ophthalmopathy. Authors of the study amplified TCR beta CDR3 regions from RNA transcripts. In the first-round RT-PCR of the TCR CDR3, the HTBI primer set was used. TCRdb reprocessed the multiplex PCR reads with MiXCR, giving one entry per CDR3 protein. The sample holds under 350,000 distinct CDR3 sequences, less than 30% seen once. The sequenced sample consisted of blood. The receptors were sampled from a man aged 40-50 years with Graves' hyperthyroidism that later progressed to Graves' ophthalmopathy.

The chain uses TRBV6-2 or TRBV6-3 and TRBJ1-2; D is uncertain. CDR3 length equals 13 residues. V dropped 0 bases and J dropped 0 bases, with 2 bases sitting between them. CDR1 MNHEY and CDR2 SVGEGT come from the germline V gene. Here the CDR3 reads CASSYSTNYGYTF. CDR3 nucleotide sequence: TGTGCCAGCAGTTACTCGACTAACTATGGCTACACCTTC.

This clonotype has a count of ten or more. J is TRBJ1-1 and V is TRBV4-2; no clear D. The CDR3 is 13 amino acids. Trimming took off 3 bases at V and 10 bases at J, with 15 bases between the two ends. The germline gives CDR1 LGHNA, CDR2 YNFKEQ. CDR3 amino acids: CASSQVDGVIAFF. DNA of the CDR3: TGTGCCAGCAGCCAGGTGGATGGGGTCATAGCTTTCTTT.

This clonotype was seen a few times. This chain uses TRBV6-1 with TRBJ1-1; D might be TRBD1 (5 bases). This CDR3 is built from 15 residues. Trimming pared 2 bases from V and 1 base from J, leaving 11 bases between. Germline CDR1 is MNHNS and CDR2 is SASEGT. CDR3 in DNA: TGTGCCAGCAGTGAAATCTTCGGGGCGAACACTGAAGCTTTCTTT. Encoded protein: CASSEIFGANTEAFF.

This clonotype has ten or more counts. The chain's CDR3 is CASNWGANVLTF. The CDR3 bases are TGTGCCAGCAACTGGGGGGCCAACGTCCTGACTTTC. This chain joins TRBV28 and TRBJ2-6; D unresolved. The CDR3 loop spans 12 amino acids. Germline V gene data show CDR1 as MDHEN and CDR2 as SYDVKM. V lost 7 bases, J lost 4 bases, and 5 bases lay in between.

This clonotype showed up just a few times. This chain joins TRBV28 and TRBJ1-2; D gene unclear. The CDR3 sequence is 12 residues long. Trimming removed 2 bases at V and 3 bases at J, with 4 bases between. Germline V gives CDR1 MDHEN, CDR2 SYDVKM. CDR3 DNA: TGTGCCAGCAGTTTAGTGGACTATGGCTACACCTTC. Encoded protein: CASSLVDYGYTF.

This clonotype was found many times. The chain links TRBV6-5 to TRBJ2-7; 9 bases are a match to TRBD1. The germline V gene encodes CDR1 MNHEY and CDR2 SVGAGI. CDR3 length equals 16 residues. J lost 2 bases, V lost 4 bases, and 9 bases had no gene match. The CDR3, as DNA: TGTGCCAGCAGTTCCCCATCGGGACAGGGTACCTACGAGCAGTACTTC. Residues: CASSSPSGQGTYEQYF.

The rearrangement joins TRBV25-1 to TRBJ2-7; 7 bases are shared with TRBD1. CDR3 size: 14 residues. After removal of 6 bases from V and 6 bases from J, the junction contained 11 bases not matched to a gene. CDR1 and CDR2 from the germline V gene are MGHDK and SYGVNS. In DNA form, the CDR3 reads TGTGCCAGCAGCCCGACAGGGTCAAACCGCGAGCAGTACTTC. This codes for CASSPTGSNREQYF.

This clonotype was observed at least ten times. The chain is built from TRBV6-5 and TRBJ2-2, with 8 positions matching TRBD1. The junction had 5 bases not matched to a gene; V was cut back by 2 bases and J by 6 bases. Looked up from germline, CDR1 is MNHEY and CDR2 is SVGAGI. The CDR3 sequence is 15 residues long. CDR3 bases: TGTGCCAGCAGTTACGGACAGGGTGGGGCCGGGGAGCTGTTTTTT. This sequence encodes CASSYGQGGAGELFF.